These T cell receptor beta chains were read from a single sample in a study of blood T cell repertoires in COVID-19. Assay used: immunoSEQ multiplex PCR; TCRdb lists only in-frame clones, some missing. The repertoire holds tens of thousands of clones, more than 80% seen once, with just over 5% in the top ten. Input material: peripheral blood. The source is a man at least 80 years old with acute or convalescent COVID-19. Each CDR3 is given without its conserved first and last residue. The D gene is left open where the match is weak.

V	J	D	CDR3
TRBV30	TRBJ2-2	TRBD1	ASQGAGTGELF
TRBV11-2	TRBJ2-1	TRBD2	ASSLLAGNEQF
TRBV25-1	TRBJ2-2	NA	ASSEAGKNAGELF
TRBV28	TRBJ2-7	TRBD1	ASSPPRGLIDEQY
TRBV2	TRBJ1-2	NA	ASSLDGANYGYT
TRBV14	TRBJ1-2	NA	ASSPRGGDGYT
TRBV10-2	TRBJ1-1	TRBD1	ASRGQAIEAF
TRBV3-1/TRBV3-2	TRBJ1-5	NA	ASSGRESSNQPQH
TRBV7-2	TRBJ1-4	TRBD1	ASSPTGVPEGEKLF
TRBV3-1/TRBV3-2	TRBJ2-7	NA	ASSQGLGDEQY
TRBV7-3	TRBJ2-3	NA	ASSPKRQGGADTQY
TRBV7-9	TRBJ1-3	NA	ASSRPRIPSSGNTIY
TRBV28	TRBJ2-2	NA	ASSLVVRAIGELF
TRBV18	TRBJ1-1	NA	ASSPLVGRHTEAF
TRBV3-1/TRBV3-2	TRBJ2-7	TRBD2	ASSPEGLAGSSSYEQY
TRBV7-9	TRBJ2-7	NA	ASSVADVAFGTYEQY
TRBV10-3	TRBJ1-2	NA	AISENQGNYGYT
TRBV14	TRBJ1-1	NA	ASSHWTENTEAF
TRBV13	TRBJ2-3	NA	ASSLDQAFTQY
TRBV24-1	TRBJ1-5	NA	ATSDARRGSNQPQH
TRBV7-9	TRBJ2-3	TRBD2	ASSSGGGTDTQY
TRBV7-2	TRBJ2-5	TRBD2	ASSLVGGLAGQETQY
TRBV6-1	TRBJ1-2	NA	ASSEGGYGYT
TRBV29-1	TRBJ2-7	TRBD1	SARDSSYEQY
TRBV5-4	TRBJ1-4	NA	ASSPDRGREKLF
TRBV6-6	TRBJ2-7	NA	ASSYLGQGDEQY
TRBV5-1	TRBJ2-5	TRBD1	ASSLAGGRGETQY
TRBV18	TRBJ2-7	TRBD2	ASSPSGYTYEQY
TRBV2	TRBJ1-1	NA	ASSAIGGNTEAF
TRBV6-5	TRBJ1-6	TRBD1	ASTRTGNSPLH
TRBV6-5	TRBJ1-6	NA	ASSQGPAGNSPLH
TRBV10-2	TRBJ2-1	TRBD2	ASRASGHSYNEQF
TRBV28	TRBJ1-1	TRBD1	ASSTGGTEAF
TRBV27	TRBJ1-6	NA	ASGPQGYNSPLH
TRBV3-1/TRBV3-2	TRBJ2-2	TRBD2	ASNHRLAGVTGELF
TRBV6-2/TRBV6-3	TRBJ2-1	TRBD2	ASSIRGDYNEQF
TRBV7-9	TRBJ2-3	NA	ATPPGSYPRGDTQY
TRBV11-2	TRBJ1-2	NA	ASSRTERYGYT
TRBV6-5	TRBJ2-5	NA	ASSYQQGPETQY
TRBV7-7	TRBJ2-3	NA	ASSSGGLGRDTQY
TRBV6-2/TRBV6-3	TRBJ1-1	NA	ASSYVFGQLNTEAF
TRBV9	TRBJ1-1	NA	ASSVVTGNTEAF
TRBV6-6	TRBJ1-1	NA	ASSYGSGIDTEAF
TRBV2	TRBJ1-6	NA	ASSIPPGHSGYNSPLH
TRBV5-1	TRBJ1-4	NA	ASSLANGRELGNEKLF
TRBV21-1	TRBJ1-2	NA	ASSKDGGTGNYGYT
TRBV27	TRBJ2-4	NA	ASSLSPGSKNIQY
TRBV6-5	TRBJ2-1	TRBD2	ASSSSWTSGRGEQF
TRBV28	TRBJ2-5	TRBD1	ASSTLDRGNGKTQY